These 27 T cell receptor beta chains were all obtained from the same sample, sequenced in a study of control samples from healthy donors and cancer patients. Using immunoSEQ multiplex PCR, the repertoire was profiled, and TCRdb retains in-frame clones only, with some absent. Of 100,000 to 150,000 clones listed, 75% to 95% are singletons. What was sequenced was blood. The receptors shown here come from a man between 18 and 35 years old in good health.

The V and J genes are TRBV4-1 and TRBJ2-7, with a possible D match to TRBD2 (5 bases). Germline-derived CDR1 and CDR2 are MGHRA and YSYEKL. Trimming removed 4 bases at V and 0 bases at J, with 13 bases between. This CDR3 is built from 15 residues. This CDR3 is CASSPTLAPSYEQYF. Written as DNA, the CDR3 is TGCGCCAGCAGCCCTACTCTAGCTCCCTCCTACGAGCAGTACTTC.

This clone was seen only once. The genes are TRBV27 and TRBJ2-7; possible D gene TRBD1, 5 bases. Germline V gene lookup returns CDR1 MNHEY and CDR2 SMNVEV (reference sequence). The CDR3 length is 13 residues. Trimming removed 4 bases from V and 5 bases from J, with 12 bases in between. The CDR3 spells CASSSFAQDEQYV. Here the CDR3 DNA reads TGTGCCAGCAGTTCCTTCGCACAGGACGAGCAGTACGTC.

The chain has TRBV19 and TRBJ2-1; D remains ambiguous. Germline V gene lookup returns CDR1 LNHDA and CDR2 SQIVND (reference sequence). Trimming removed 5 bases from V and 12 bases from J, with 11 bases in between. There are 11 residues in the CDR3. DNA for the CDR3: TGTGCCAGTAGTGAGGAAGGTGCGCAGTTCTTC. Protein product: CASSEEGAQFF. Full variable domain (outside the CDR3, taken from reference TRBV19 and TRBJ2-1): DGGITQSPKYLFRKEGQNVTLSCEQNLNHDAMYWYRQDPGQGLRLIYYSQIVNDFQKGDIAEGYSVSREKKESFPLTVTSAQKNPTAFYLCASSEEGAQFFGPGTRLTVL.

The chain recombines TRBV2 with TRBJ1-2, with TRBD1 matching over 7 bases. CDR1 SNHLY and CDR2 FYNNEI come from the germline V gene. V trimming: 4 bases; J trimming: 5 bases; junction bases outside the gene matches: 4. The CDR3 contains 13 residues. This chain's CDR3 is CASSGDRDYGYTF. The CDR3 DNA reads TGTGCCAGCAGTGGAGACAGGGATTATGGCTACACCTTC.

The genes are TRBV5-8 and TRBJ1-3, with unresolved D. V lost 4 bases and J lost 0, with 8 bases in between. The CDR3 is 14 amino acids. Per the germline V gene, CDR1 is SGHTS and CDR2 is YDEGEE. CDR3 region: CASSMTFSGNTIYF. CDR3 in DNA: TGTGCCAGCAGCATGACATTCTCTGGAAACACCATATATTTT.

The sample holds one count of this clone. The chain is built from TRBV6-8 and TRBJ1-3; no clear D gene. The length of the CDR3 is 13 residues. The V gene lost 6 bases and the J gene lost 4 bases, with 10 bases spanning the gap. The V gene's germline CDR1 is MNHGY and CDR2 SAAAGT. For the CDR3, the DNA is TGTGCCAGCAGCAGTGGGTGCGGAAACACCATATATTTT. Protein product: CASSSGCGNTIYF.

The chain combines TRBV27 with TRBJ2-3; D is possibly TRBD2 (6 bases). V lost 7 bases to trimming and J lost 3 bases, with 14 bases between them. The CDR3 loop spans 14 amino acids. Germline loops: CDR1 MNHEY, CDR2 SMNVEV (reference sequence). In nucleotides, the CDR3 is TGTGCCAGCACTTCGGCAGGGAGGACAGATACGCAGTATTTT. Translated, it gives CASTSAGRTDTQYF.

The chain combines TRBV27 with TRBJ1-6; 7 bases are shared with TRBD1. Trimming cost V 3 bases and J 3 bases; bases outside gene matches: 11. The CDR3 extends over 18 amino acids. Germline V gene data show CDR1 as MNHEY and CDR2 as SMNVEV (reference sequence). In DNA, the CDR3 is TGTGCCAGCAGTTTCAGGGTAAGCCGGGACAGCTATAATTCACCCCTCCACTTT. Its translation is CASSFRVSRDSYNSPLHF.

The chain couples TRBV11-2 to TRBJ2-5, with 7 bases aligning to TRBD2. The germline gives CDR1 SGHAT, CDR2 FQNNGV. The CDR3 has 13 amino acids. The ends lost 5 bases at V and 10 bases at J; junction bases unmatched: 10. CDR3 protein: CASSLGGRDGQYF. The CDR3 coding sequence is TGTGCCAGCAGCCTTGGGGGGAGGGATGGCCAGTACTTC.

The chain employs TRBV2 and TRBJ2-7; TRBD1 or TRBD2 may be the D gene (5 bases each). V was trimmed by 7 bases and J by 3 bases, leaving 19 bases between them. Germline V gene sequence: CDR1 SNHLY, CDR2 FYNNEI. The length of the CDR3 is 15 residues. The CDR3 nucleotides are TGTGCCAGCAAAACCGGGACGGGGAACTACTACGAGCAGTACGTC. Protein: CASKTGTGNYYEQYV.

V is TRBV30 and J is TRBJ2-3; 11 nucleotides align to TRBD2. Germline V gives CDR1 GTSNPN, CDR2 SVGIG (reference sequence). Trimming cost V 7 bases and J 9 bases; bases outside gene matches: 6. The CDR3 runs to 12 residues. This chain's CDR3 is CALKTSGDTQYF. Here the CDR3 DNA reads TGTGCCTTGAAGACTAGCGGGGACACGCAGTATTTT.

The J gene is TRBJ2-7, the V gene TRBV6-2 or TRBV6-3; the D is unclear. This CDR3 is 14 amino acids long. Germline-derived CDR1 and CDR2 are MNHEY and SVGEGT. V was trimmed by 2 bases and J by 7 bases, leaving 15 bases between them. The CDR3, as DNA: TGTGCCAGCAGTTACCTGCGGACCGAGACGGAGCAGTACTTC. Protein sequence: CASSYLRTETEQYF.

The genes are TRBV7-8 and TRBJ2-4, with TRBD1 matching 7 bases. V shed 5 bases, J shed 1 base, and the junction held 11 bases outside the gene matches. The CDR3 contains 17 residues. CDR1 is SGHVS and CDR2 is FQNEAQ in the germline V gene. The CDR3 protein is CASSLTGTWVAKNIQYF. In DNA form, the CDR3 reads TGTGCCAGCAGCCTGACAGGGACGTGGGTGGCCAAAAACATTCAGTACTTC.

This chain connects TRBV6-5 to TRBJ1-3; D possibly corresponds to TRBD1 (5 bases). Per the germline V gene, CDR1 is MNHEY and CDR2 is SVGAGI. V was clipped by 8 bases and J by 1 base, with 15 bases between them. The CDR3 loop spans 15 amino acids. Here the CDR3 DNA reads TGTGCCAGCTCTTCGGGGCAGAGGTCTGGAAACACCATATATTTT. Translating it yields CASSSGQRSGNTIYF.

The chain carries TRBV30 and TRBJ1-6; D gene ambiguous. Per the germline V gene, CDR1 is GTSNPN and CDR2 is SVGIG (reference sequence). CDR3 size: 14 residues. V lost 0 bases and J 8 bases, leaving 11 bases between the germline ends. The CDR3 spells CAWSVEVRYSPLHF. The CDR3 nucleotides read TGTGCCTGGAGTGTAGAGGTCAGGTATTCACCCCTCCACTTT.

The CDR3 DNA reads TGTGCCAGCAGTTTATGGGTAGCAGATACGCAGTATTTT. Translation: CASSLWVADTQYF. The genes are TRBV27 and TRBJ2-3; no reliable D call. V was clipped by 1 base and J by 4 bases, with 6 bases between them. The CDR3 has 13 residues. Germline values: CDR1 MNHEY, CDR2 SMNVEV (reference sequence).

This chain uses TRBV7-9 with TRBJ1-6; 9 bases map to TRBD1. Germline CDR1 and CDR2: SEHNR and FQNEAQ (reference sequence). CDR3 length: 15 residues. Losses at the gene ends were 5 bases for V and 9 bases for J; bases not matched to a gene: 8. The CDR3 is CASSHNRGQVSPLHF. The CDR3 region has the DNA TGTGCCAGCAGCCATAACAGGGGGCAGGTTTCACCCCTCCACTTT.

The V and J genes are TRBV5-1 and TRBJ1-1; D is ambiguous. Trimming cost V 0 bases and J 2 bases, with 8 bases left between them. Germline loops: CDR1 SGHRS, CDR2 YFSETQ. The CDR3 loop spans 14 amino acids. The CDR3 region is CASSLGSGNTEAFF. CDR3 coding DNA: TGCGCCAGCAGCTTGGGTTCCGGAAACACTGAAGCTTTCTTT.

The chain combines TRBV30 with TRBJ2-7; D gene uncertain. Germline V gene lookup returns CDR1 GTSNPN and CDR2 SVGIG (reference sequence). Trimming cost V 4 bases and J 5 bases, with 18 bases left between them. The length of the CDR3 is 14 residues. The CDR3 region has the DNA TGTGCCTGGACGTTCAAGGGTCCCAGGAACGAGCAGTACGTC. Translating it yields CAWTFKGPRNEQYV.

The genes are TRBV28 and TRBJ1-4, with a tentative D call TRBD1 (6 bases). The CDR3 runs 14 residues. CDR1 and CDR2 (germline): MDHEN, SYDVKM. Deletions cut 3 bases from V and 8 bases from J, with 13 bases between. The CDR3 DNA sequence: TGTGCCAGCAGTTTCCCGGACAGAGGCGAAAAACTGTTTTTT. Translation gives CASSFPDRGEKLFF. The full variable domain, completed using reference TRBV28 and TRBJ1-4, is DVKVTQSSRYLVKRTGEKVFLECVQDMDHENMFWYRQDPGLGLRLIYFSYDVKMKEKGDIPEGYSVSREKKERFSLILESASTNQTSMYLCASSFPDRGEKLFFGSGTQLSVL.

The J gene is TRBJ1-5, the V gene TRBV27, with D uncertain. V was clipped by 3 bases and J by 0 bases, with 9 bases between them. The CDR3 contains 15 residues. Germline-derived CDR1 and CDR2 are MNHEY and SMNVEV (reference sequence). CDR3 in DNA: TGTGCCAGCAGTTTCGTCTGGGATAGCAATCAGCCCCAGCATTTT. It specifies CASSFVWDSNQPQHF.

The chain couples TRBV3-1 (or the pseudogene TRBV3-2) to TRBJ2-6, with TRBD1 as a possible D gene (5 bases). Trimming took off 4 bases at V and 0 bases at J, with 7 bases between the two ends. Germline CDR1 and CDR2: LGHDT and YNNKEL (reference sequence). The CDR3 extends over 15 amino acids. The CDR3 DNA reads TGTGCCAGCAGCCGAGACAGCTCTGGGGCCAACGTCCTGACTTTC. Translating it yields CASSRDSSGANVLTF.

CDR3: CASSIEAAGNEQYV. CDR3 bases: TGTGCCAGTAGTATAGAGGCGGCAGGCAACGAGCAGTACGTC. The chain employs TRBV19 and TRBJ2-7; D call uncertain. Germline values: CDR1 LNHDA, CDR2 SQIVND (reference sequence). Trimming shortened V by 0 bases and J by 5 bases, and 11 bases separated the two germline ends. This CDR3 has 14 amino acids.

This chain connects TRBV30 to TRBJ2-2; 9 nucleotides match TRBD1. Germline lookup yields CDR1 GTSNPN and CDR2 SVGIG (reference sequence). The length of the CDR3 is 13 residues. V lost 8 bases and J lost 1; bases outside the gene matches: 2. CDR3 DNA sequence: TGTGCCCACAGGGGGCGGAACACCGGGGAGCTGTTTTTT. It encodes CAHRGRNTGELFF.

CDR3 protein: CAPGSRLAETSYEQYV. CDR3 bases: TGTGCCCCCGGGTCCCGACTAGCCGAAACCTCCTACGAGCAGTACGTC. The gene calls are TRBV11-3 and TRBJ2-7, with 7 nucleotides matching TRBD2. Per the germline V gene, CDR1 is SGHNT and CDR2 is YENEEA. The CDR3 runs to 16 residues. V was pared by 11 bases and J by 0 bases, with 16 bases of the junction left unmatched.

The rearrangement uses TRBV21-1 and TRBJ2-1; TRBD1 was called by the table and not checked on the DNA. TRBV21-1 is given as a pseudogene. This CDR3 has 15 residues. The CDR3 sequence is CASSKGRGPRNEQFF. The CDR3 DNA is TGTGCCAGCAGCAAGGGCAGGGGACCTCGCAATGAGCAGTTCTTC.

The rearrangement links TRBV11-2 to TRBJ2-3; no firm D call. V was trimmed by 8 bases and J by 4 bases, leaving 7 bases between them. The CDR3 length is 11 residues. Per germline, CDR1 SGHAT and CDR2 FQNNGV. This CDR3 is CASGHADTQYF. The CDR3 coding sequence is TGTGCCAGCGGCCATGCAGATACGCAGTATTTT.